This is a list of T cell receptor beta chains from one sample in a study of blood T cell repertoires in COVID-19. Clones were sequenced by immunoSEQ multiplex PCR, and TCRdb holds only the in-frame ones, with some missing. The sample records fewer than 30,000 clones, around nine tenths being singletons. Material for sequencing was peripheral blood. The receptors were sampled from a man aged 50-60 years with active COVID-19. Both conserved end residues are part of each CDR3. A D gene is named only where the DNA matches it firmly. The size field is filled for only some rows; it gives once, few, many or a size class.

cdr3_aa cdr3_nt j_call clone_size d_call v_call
CASSMGSGTYEQYF TGTGCCAGTAGTATGGGTAGCGGGACATACGAGCAGTACTTC TRBJ2-7 - TRBD2 TRBV19
CASSFAGGRNEQFF TGTGCCAGCAGCTTTGCGGGGGGGCGCAATGAGCAGTTCTTC TRBJ2-1 - TRBD2 TRBV5-4
CASGDTKIKQHF TGTGCCAGCGGGGACACCAAAATCAAGCAGCATTTT TRBJ1-5 few - TRBV6-5
CASSYSGVSGNTIYF TGTGCCAGCAGTTACTCCGGAGTCTCTGGAAACACCATATATTTT TRBJ1-3 - - TRBV6-5
CATSNRETYQPQHF TGTGCCACCAGTAACAGGGAGACTTATCAGCCCCAGCATTTT TRBJ1-5 - - TRBV24-1
CASSQELPRWRETYEQYF TGTGCCAGCAGCCAAGAACTACCTAGGTGGCGGGAGACTTACGAGCAGTACTTC TRBJ2-7 - TRBD2 TRBV4-2
CASSLPGTGATEAFF TGTGCCAGCAGCTTACCGGGGACAGGGGCTACTGAAGCTTTCTTT TRBJ1-1 - TRBD1 TRBV5-4
CASSTGRSSYEQYF TGTGCCAGCAGTACCGGTCGGAGCTCCTACGAGCAGTACTTC TRBJ2-7 - - TRBV28
CASSAGQDYEQYF TGTGCCAGCAGCGCTGGGCAGGACTACGAGCAGTACTTC TRBJ2-7 few - TRBV7-9
CASGDRGRLGEKLFF TGTGCCAGTGGGGACAGGGGTCGCCTTGGTGAAAAACTGTTTTTT TRBJ1-4 few TRBD1 TRBV19
CASSIAGTPHINGYTF TGTGCCAGCAGCATCGCCGGGACACCACATATTAACGGCTACACCTTC TRBJ1-2 - - TRBV9
CASSPSRDKISYEQYF TGTGCCAGCAGCCCTAGTCGGGACAAAATTTCCTACGAGCAGTACTTC TRBJ2-7 - - TRBV7-8
CASSPRPQAADEQYF TGTGCCAGCTCACCACGGCCCCAGGCTGCCGACGAGCAGTACTTC TRBJ2-7 - - TRBV18
CASSSRRGGATNEKLFF TGTGCCAGCAGCTCCCGCCGGGGGGGTGCAACTAATGAAAAACTGTTTTTT TRBJ1-4 - - TRBV7-9
CASSLRGGPEAFF TGTGCCAGCAGCTTAAGGGGTGGACCTGAAGCTTTCTTT TRBJ1-1 - - TRBV11-2
CSVLRELSSYEQYF TGCAGCGTACTACGGGAGCTTAGTTCCTACGAGCAGTACTTC TRBJ2-7 - - TRBV29-1
CASSPIPVGLDKETQYF TGCGCCAGCAGCCCAATTCCCGTGGGTCTCGACAAAGAGACCCAGTACTTC TRBJ2-5 - - TRBV4-1
CASSQTGGTGEQYF TGTGCCAGCAGCCAAACAGGGGGCACAGGAGAGCAGTACTTC TRBJ2-7 - TRBD1 TRBV27
CASSTGGREKLFF TGTGCCAGCAGCACAGGGGGCCGGGAAAAACTGTTTTTT TRBJ1-4 - TRBD1 TRBV6-2/TRBV6-3
CASSRSGYYEQYF TGTGCCAGTAGCCGTAGCGGGTACTACGAGCAGTACTTC TRBJ2-7 - TRBD2 TRBV19
CASSPRPGTDSYGYTF TGTGCCAGCAGCCCTCGCCCCGGGACAGATTCCTATGGCTACACCTTC TRBJ1-2 - TRBD1 TRBV7-2
CASSPDRGPQANVLTF TGTGCCAGCAGCCCTGATAGGGGCCCTCAGGCCAACGTCCTGACTTTC TRBJ2-6 - - TRBV7-3
CASSQESTGTGYGYTF TGTGCCAGCAGCCAAGAGAGCACCGGGACAGGCTATGGCTACACCTTC TRBJ1-2 once TRBD1 TRBV3-1/TRBV3-2
CASSETEGRHYGYTF TGTGCCAGCAGTGAAACGGAGGGCAGGCACTATGGCTACACCTTC TRBJ1-2 - - TRBV2
CASSLGPGLAGEQFF TGCGCCAGCAGCTTGGGCCCGGGACTAGCGGGGGAGCAGTTCTTC TRBJ2-1 once TRBD2 TRBV5-1
CASSSVGVGIPTWYF - TRBJ2-4 - - TRBV5-1
CASSQDLQNYGYTF TGTGCCAGCAGCCAAGATCTGCAGAACTATGGCTACACCTTC TRBJ1-2 - - TRBV4-2
CASSLGYSGLATDTQYF TGTGCCAGCAGCTTAGGGTATTCAGGGTTGGCCACAGATACGCAGTATTTT TRBJ2-3 - - TRBV7-2
CASSRGGRGTDTQYF TGTGCCAGCAGCAGGGGCGGGAGAGGTACAGATACGCAGTATTTT TRBJ2-3 - TRBD2 TRBV7-3
CASAHWGAGSYEQYF TGTGCCAGCGCCCATTGGGGAGCTGGATCCTACGAGCAGTACTTC TRBJ2-7 - - TRBV7-9
CASSGRTSGSNEQYF TGTGCCAGCAGCGGGCGGACTAGCGGGAGCAACGAGCAGTACTTC TRBJ2-7 - TRBD2 TRBV7-2
CASSLGVAGDNSPLHF TGCGCCAGCAGCTTGGGAGTGGCAGGGGATAATTCACCCCTCCACTTT TRBJ1-6 - - TRBV5-1
CASSQNRVPGELFF TGCGCCAGCAGCCAAAACAGGGTCCCCGGGGAGCTGTTTTTT TRBJ2-2 once - TRBV4-3
CASSRDSGGDTQYF TGCGCCAGCAGCCGGGACTCTGGCGGAGATACGCAGTATTTT TRBJ2-3 - - TRBV5-1
CASSQATDSPLHF TGTGCCAGCAGCCAAGCCACAGATTCACCCCTCCACTTT TRBJ1-6 - - TRBV4-2
CASSFWRDGGADTQYF TGTGCCAGCAGCTTCTGGCGGGATGGTGGGGCAGATACGCAGTATTTT TRBJ2-3 - - TRBV7-2
CASRGGRAETQYF TGTGCCAGTAGGGGCGGGAGGGCAGAGACCCAGTACTTC TRBJ2-5 few TRBD2 TRBV28
CASSFPINRGTNYGYTF TGTGCCAGCAGCTTTCCCATTAACAGGGGGACTAACTATGGCTACACCTTC TRBJ1-2 - TRBD1 TRBV7-9
CASSLSPSGNQPQHF TGTGCCAGCAGTTTATCTCCTTCGGGCAATCAGCCCCAGCATTTT TRBJ1-5 - - TRBV28
CASSLEGLAGEQETQYF TGTGCCAGCAGCTTAGAGGGACTAGCGGGGGAACAAGAGACCCAGTACTTC TRBJ2-5 - TRBD2 TRBV13
CASSPTGGTNEKLFF TGTGCCAGCAGCCCCACGGGGGGCACTAATGAAAAACTGTTTTTT TRBJ1-4 - - TRBV7-2
CASSLADSYNEQFF TGTGCCAGCAGTTTGGCTGACTCCTACAATGAGCAGTTCTTC TRBJ2-1 - - TRBV27
CASSPDGGFVNTEAFF TGTGCCAGCAGCCCGGATGGGGGGTTTGTGAACACTGAAGCTTTCTTT TRBJ1-1 - - TRBV5-6
CAIRTSGTDGELFF TGTGCCATCAGGACTAGCGGGACGGACGGGGAGCTGTTTTTT TRBJ2-2 - TRBD2 TRBV10-3
CASGSYLRFNEQFF TGTGCTAGTGGTTCCTATCTGAGATTTAATGAGCAGTTCTTC TRBJ2-1 - - TRBV12-5
CATSDSVGYNEQFF TGTGCCACCAGTGATTCCGTCGGCTACAATGAGCAGTTCTTC TRBJ2-1 - - TRBV24-1